Listed below are T cell receptor beta chains from one sample, sequenced in a study of preoperative IRX-2 immunotherapy in early breast cancer. Measured with immunoSEQ multiplex PCR; TCRdb has only the in-frame clones, and not every one. The table has about 24,000 clones, approximately 90% seen once. The source was tumor tissue, collected after IRX-2 immunotherapy. The receptors were gathered from a human donor with breast cancer. CDR3s include the opening cysteine and the closing phenylalanine or tryptophan. Each record gives: clone size, D gene, V gene, J gene, CDR3 protein, CDR3 DNA. A D gene is named only where the DNA matches it firmly. Not every row has a clone size; where given, it reads once, few, many or a size class.

size: once
D: TRBD1
V: TRBV12-5
J: TRBJ1-1
CDR3: CASGDRGGNTEAFF
DNA: TGTGCTAGTGGTGACAGGGGAGGGAACACTGAAGCTTTCTTT

size: .
D: .
V: TRBV5-1
J: TRBJ1-4
CDR3: CASSSNTNSGVGEKLFF
DNA: TGCGCCAGCAGCTCGAACACGAACTCCGGAGTAGGGGAAAAACTGTTTTTT

size: .
D: .
V: TRBV6-5
J: TRBJ1-5
CDR3: CASSQSRGVGQPQHF
DNA: TGTGCCAGCAGTCAATCCAGGGGCGTGGGTCAGCCCCAGCATTTT

size: .
D: .
V: TRBV4-2
J: TRBJ2-3
CDR3: CASSQELKGSDTQYF
DNA: TGTGCCAGCAGCCAAGAACTTAAAGGGTCAGATACGCAGTATTTT

size: .
D: TRBD2
V: TRBV18
J: TRBJ2-3
CDR3: CASSPLATSGTDTQYF
DNA: TGTGCCAGCTCACCCCTCGCGACTAGCGGCACAGATACGCAGTATTTT

size: .
D: TRBD2
V: TRBV5-1
J: TRBJ2-5
CDR3: CASSGGLALETQYF
DNA: TGCGCCAGCAGCGGGGGACTAGCTCTAGAGACCCAGTACTTC

size: .
D: .
V: TRBV4-2
J: TRBJ2-1
CDR3: CASSRFGEVRNEQFF
DNA: TGTGCCAGCAGCCGGTTCGGGGAGGTAAGGAATGAGCAGTTCTTC

size: .
D: .
V: TRBV10-3
J: TRBJ2-7
CDR3: CAIRREPAGEQYF
DNA: TGTGCCATCAGAAGAGAACCGGCGGGCGAGCAGTACTTC

size: few
D: TRBD1
V: TRBV19
J: TRBJ2-2
CDR3: CATKDRATGELFF
DNA: TGTGCCACCAAGGACAGGGCCACCGGGGAGCTGTTTTTT

size: .
D: .
V: TRBV18
J: TRBJ1-1
CDR3: CASSPYGQSNTEAFF
DNA: TGTGCCAGCTCACCGTACGGACAGTCGAACACTGAAGCTTTCTTT

size: once
D: TRBD1
V: TRBV5-1
J: TRBJ2-5
CDR3: CASSPLGQGAGTQYF
DNA: TGCGCCAGCAGCCCCCTGGGGCAGGGGGCCGGGACCCAGTACTTC

size: .
D: .
V: TRBV5-1
J: TRBJ2-1
CDR3: CASSLGQKSLDSYNEQFF
DNA: TGCGCCAGCAGCCTCGGACAGAAATCACTAGATTCCTACAATGAGCAGTTCTTC

size: .
D: .
V: TRBV4-2
J: TRBJ2-1
CDR3: CASSQESGAVPYNEQFF
DNA: TGTGCCAGCAGCCAAGAGAGCGGCGCTGTGCCCTACAATGAGCAGTTCTTC

size: .
D: .
V: TRBV5-1
J: TRBJ2-1
CDR3: CASSLGRTYNEQFF
DNA: TGCGCCAGCAGCTTGGGTCGTACTTACAATGAGCAGTTCTTC

size: .
D: TRBD2
V: TRBV5-4
J: TRBJ2-1
CDR3: CASSPAGLASYEQFF
DNA: TGTGCCAGCAGCCCGGCCGGACTAGCGAGTTATGAGCAGTTCTTC

size: .
D: .
V: TRBV7-9
J: TRBJ1-2
CDR3: CASSYGGTPQGGGYTF
DNA: TGTGCCAGCAGCTACGGCGGGACTCCACAAGGAGGTGGCTACACCTTC

size: .
D: TRBD1
V: TRBV7-9
J: TRBJ1-5
CDR3: CASSPGTGGLTSQPQHF
DNA: TGTGCCAGCAGCCCCGGGACAGGGGGCTTGACGAGTCAGCCCCAGCATTTT

size: .
D: TRBD2
V: TRBV28
J: TRBJ2-4
CDR3: CASAVNAAWASGGDSSGKNIQYF
DNA: TGTGCCAGCGCCGTGAACGCAGCATGGGCTAGCGGGGGGGATAGCAGTGGGAAAAACATTCAGTACTTC

size: .
D: .
V: TRBV14
J: TRBJ2-7
CDR3: CASSQVGLQAQYF
DNA: TGTGCCAGCAGCCAAGTGGGACTCCAAGCCCAGTACTTC

size: .
D: TRBD2
V: TRBV30
J: TRBJ2-1
CDR3: CAWSHYSGGHNEQFF
DNA: TGTGCCTGGAGTCACTATAGCGGGGGGCACAATGAGCAGTTCTTC

size: .
D: .
V: TRBV7-2
J: TRBJ1-2
CDR3: CASSLGRNYGYTF
DNA: TGTGCCAGCAGCTTAGGCCGTAACTATGGCTACACCTTC

size: .
D: .
V: TRBV5-4
J: TRBJ1-2
CDR3: CASSAAQAPGGYTF
DNA: TGTGCCAGCAGCGCCGCACAAGCCCCCGGAGGCTACACCTTC

size: few
D: .
V: TRBV5-1
J: TRBJ2-2
CDR3: CASSLPDTRELFF
DNA: TGCGCCAGCAGCTTGCCAGATACCAGGGAGCTGTTTTTT

size: few
D: .
V: TRBV5-1
J: TRBJ1-5
CDR3: CASSLDGGGNQPQHF
DNA: TGCGCCAGCAGCTTGGACGGGGGAGGCAATCAGCCCCAGCATTTT

size: once
D: TRBD1
V: TRBV4-1
J: TRBJ2-2
CDR3: CASSQLPWDREHMNTGELFF
DNA: TGCGCCAGCAGCCAATTACCTTGGGACAGGGAACATATGAACACCGGGGAGCTGTTTTTT

size: .
D: .
V: TRBV5-6
J: TRBJ2-5
CDR3: CASSLLPGTQYF
DNA: TGTGCCAGCAGCTTGCTACCGGGGACCCAGTACTTC

size: few
D: TRBD2
V: TRBV10-3
J: TRBJ2-1
CDR3: CAISDFGLAGGGGNEQFF
DNA: TGTGCCATCAGTGACTTTGGACTAGCGGGGGGCGGGGGGAATGAGCAGTTCTTC

size: .
D: TRBD1
V: TRBV28
J: TRBJ1-3
CDR3: CASRRTGAAGNTIYF
DNA: TGTGCCAGCAGGCGGACAGGGGCGGCGGGAAACACCATATATTTT

size: .
D: .
V: TRBV7-9
J: TRBJ2-7
CDR3: CASSFVTGKRYEQYF
DNA: TGTGCCAGCAGCTTTGTGACGGGTAAGCGCTACGAGCAGTACTTC

size: .
D: .
V: TRBV9
J: TRBJ2-3
CDR3: CASTRTTSTDTQYF
DNA: TGTGCCAGCACGAGGACTACTAGCACAGATACGCAGTATTTT

size: .
D: TRBD2
V: TRBV18
J: TRBJ2-1
CDR3: CASSPQRGGVNEQFF
DNA: TGTGCCAGCTCACCCCAGCGGGGGGGGGTGAATGAGCAGTTCTTC

size: .
D: .
V: TRBV19
J: TRBJ2-2
CDR3: CASSSQAGGELFF
DNA: TGTGCCAGTAGTAGCCAGGCGGGGGGGGAGCTGTTTTTT

size: .
D: .
V: TRBV5-1
J: TRBJ1-6
CDR3: CASSLDGSTYNSPLHF
DNA: TGCGCCAGCAGCTTGGATGGGAGCACCTATAATTCACCCCTCCACTTT

size: once
D: TRBD1
V: TRBV7-8
J: TRBJ2-5
CDR3: CASRSGQGAGETQYF
DNA: TGTGCCAGCAGGTCGGGACAGGGGGCCGGGGAGACCCAGTACTTC

size: once
D: .
V: TRBV6-5
J: TRBJ2-3
CDR3: CASSYSRGFLEYF
DNA: TGTGCCAGCAGTTACTCGAGAGGGTTCTTGGAGTATTTT

size: .
D: TRBD2
V: TRBV6-5
J: TRBJ2-3
CDR3: CASSSRGGRTDTQYF
DNA: TGTGCCAGCAGCTCCCGGGGGGGCCGCACAGATACGCAGTATTTT

size: .
D: TRBD2
V: TRBV9
J: TRBJ2-2
CDR3: CASSVAGTTTGELFF
DNA: TGTGCCAGCAGCGTAGCCGGGACTACCACCGGGGAGCTGTTTTTT

size: .
D: TRBD1
V: TRBV18
J: TRBJ2-3
CDR3: CASSPGQGSDTQYF
DNA: TGTGCCAGCTCACCGGGACAGGGTTCAGATACGCAGTATTTT

size: .
D: TRBD1
V: TRBV5-4
J: TRBJ1-2
CDR3: CASSRTGGERANYGYTF
DNA: TGTGCCAGCAGCCGGACAGGGGGCGAGAGGGCTAACTATGGCTACACCTTC

size: .
D: .
V: TRBV5-6
J: TRBJ2-3
CDR3: CASSKRTSHTDTQYF
DNA: TGTGCCAGCAGCAAACGGACTTCGCACACAGATACGCAGTATTTT

size: .
D: TRBD1
V: TRBV28
J: TRBJ1-6
CDR3: CASRDRPGQGNSPLHF
DNA: TGTGCCAGCAGGGACCGACCGGGACAGGGTAACTCACCCCTCCACTTT